One sample yielded the 9 T cell receptor beta chains listed below, sequenced in a study of T-cell memory formation after mild COVID-19. TCRdb re-called the 5' RACE reads with MiXCR, one entry per CDR3 protein. The table lists around 220,000 distinct CDR3 sequences, 16% of them singletons, with 3.5% in the top ten. Sequencing was carried out using PBMCs or a T cell subset sorted from them (not recorded which). The source is a man aged 18-30 years who had mild COVID-19 (a few samples of this study predate the infection). Cell type and time point are not known.

The table lists this clonotype with a few counts. The chain employs TRBV7-8 and TRBJ1-1; no definite D call. The ends were cut back, 8 bases at V and 0 bases at J, with 10 bases in the middle. This CDR3 spans 13 amino acids. The germline V gene encodes CDR1 SGHVS and CDR2 FQNEAQ. Written as DNA, the CDR3 is TGTGCCAGCGGCCTTCAGATGAACACTGAAGCTTTCTTT. This codes for CASGLQMNTEAFF.

There are a few counts of this clonotype. V usage is TRBV3-1 and J usage is TRBJ2-1; TRBD1 aligns across 8 bases. Germline CDR1 and CDR2: LGHDT and YNNKEL (reference sequence). The length of the CDR3 is 14 residues. J lost 6 bases, V lost 3 bases, and 4 bases had no gene match. CDR3 residues: CASSQDRVANEQFF. The CDR3 coding sequence is TGTGCCAGCAGCCAGGACAGGGTAGCCAATGAGCAGTTCTTC.

This clonotype was seen at least ten times. The chain combines TRBV11-2 with TRBJ2-1; D possibly corresponds to TRBD2 (6 bases). This CDR3 region has 18 residues. Trimming stripped 6 bases from V and 0 bases from J, with 21 bases between. Germline-derived CDR1 and CDR2 are SGHAT and FQNNGV. DNA of the CDR3: TGTGCCAGCAGACCTCCTGCGGGGCTGGGGCGCTCCTACAATGAGCAGTTCTTC. Its translation is CASRPPAGLGRSYNEQFF.

J is TRBJ2-5 and V is TRBV20-1; D is undetermined. The CDR3 has 13 residues. Trimming pared 1 base from V and 7 bases from J, leaving 13 bases between. Germline CDR1 and CDR2: DFQATT and SNEGSKA (reference sequence). The CDR3: CSARARPIGTQYF. The CDR3 DNA reads TGCAGTGCTAGAGCCCGCCCCATTGGGACCCAGTACTTC.

The V call is TRBV5-1, the J call TRBJ1-6; 9 nucleotides align to TRBD1. There are 15 residues in the CDR3. J lost 8 bases, V lost 3 bases, and 6 bases had no gene match. Germline V gene sequence: CDR1 SGHRS, CDR2 YFSETQ. The CDR3 spells CASSSLRTGDSPLHF. In nucleotides, the CDR3 is TGCGCCAGCAGCTCACTCCGGACAGGGGATTCACCCCTCCACTTT.

The J gene is TRBJ2-7, the V gene TRBV19; the D is unclear. Per the germline V gene, CDR1 is LNHDA and CDR2 is SQIVND (reference sequence). This CDR3 is 13 amino acids long. Trimming took off 2 bases at V and 0 bases at J, with 5 bases between the two ends. CDR3 region: CASSINLSYEQYF. CDR3 nucleotide sequence: TGTGCCAGTAGTATAAACCTCTCCTACGAGCAGTACTTC.

The J gene is TRBJ2-3, the V gene TRBV29-1, with TRBD2 matching 12 bases. CDR3 length equals 15 residues. V was clipped by 4 bases and J by 5 bases; unmatched bases: 7. Germline-derived CDR1 and CDR2 are SQVTM and ANQGSEA. As DNA, the CDR3 is TGCAGCGTTGCCACGCTAGCGGGGGGGAAAGATACGCAGTATTTT. Protein product: CSVATLAGGKDTQYF.

The chain recombines TRBV21-1 with TRBJ1-1. TRBV21-1 is deemed a pseudogene. CDR3 size: 20 residues. The CDR3: CASTPPAAGQHTKPNTEAFF. CDR3 nucleotide sequence: TGTGCCAGCACCCCTCCCGCGGCGGGACAGCATACTAAACCTAACACTGAAGCTTTCTTT.

This clonotype was counted a few times. The chain recombines TRBV11-3 with TRBJ2-3, with 11 bases fitting TRBD1. The CDR3 has 16 amino acids. Per the germline V gene, CDR1 is SGHNT and CDR2 is YENEEA. V shed 2 bases, J shed 5 bases, and the junction held 6 bases outside the gene matches. The CDR3 DNA follows: TGTGCCAGCAGCTTACGAGGACAGGGGGCAGGAGATACGCAGTATTTT. Translation: CASSLRGQGAGDTQYF.